The next 7 T cell receptor beta chains were all read from a single sample in a study of regulatory T cells in long-lasting Graves disease. Time point described: newly diagnosed GD, antithyroid drugs for less than 3 months. TCR sequences were obtained from RNA taken from PBMCs. Libraries of TCR beta came from iRepertoire HTBI primers plus Arm-PCR of CDR3 regions. MiXCR was run by TCRdb on the multiplex PCR reads, yielding one entry per CDR3 protein. The sample contains around 500,000 distinct CDR3 sequences, around an eighth of which appear only once. The sample was also reused in another study, on T cells in Graves' hyperthyroidism and ophthalmopathy.

The starting material was peripheral blood mononuclear cells (PBMCs), obtained at new diagnosis, from a patient treated with antithyroid drugs. These TCRs come from a man under 40 with Graves disease.

This clonotype was seen ten or more times. The chain has TRBV15 and TRBJ2-1; D is uncertain. Trimming took 3 bases from V and 1 from J, leaving 10 bases between them. The CDR3 is made up of 15 amino acids. Germline CDR1 is LNHNV and CDR2 is YYDKDF (reference sequence). The CDR3 reads CATSRSGKSYNEQFF. The CDR3 coding sequence is TGTGCCACCAGCAGGTCAGGAAAATCCTACAATGAGCAGTTCTTC.

At least ten counts were recorded for this clonotype. V gene TRBV20-1 combines with J gene TRBJ2-1; D is tentatively TRBD1 or TRBD2 (5 bases each). V lost 4 bases and J lost 6, with 28 bases in between. The germline gives CDR1 DFQATT, CDR2 SNEGSKA (reference sequence). This CDR3 comprises 18 residues. The CDR3 reads CSATNPRGRPFQSNEQFF. CDR3 sequence (DNA): TGCAGTGCTACCAACCCCCGGGGCCGTCCTTTTCAGTCCAATGAGCAGTTCTTC.

This clonotype was counted only a few times. V and J are TRBV27 and TRBJ2-7, with TRBD1 identical over 7 bases. The CDR3 totals 13 residues. V lost 5 bases and J lost 8; bases outside the gene matches: 9. Germline-derived CDR1 and CDR2 are MNHEY and SMNVEV (reference sequence). The CDR3 spells CASSPRQGRQQYF. CDR3 bases: TGTGCCAGCAGTCCACGACAGGGAAGGCAGCAGTACTTC.

This clonotype occurred many times. The chain couples TRBV7-3 to TRBJ2-6, with TRBD2 matching over 10 bases. J lost 2 bases, V lost 1 base, and 11 bases had no gene match. CDR3 length: 20 residues. In germline, CDR1 is SGHTA, CDR2 FQGTGA. CDR3 sequence reads: CASSLIGLAGVVPGANVLTF. For the CDR3, the DNA is TGTGCCAGCAGCTTAATTGGGCTAGCGGGAGTCGTCCCTGGGGCCAACGTCCTGACTTTC.

This clonotype has a handful of counts. Its ends do not fully match the called genes, so a read error is possible. The CDR3 DNA reads TGTGCCACCAGGGGGACAGAGACGCAGTATTTT. It yields the protein CATRGTETQYF. This rearrangement joins TRBV24-1 to TRBJ2-3; 7 bases are shared with TRBD1. This CDR3 has 11 residues. Germline assignment: CDR1 KGHDR and CDR2 SFDVKD.

This clonotype was recorded many times. The chain couples TRBV20-1 to TRBJ1-1; the match to TRBD1 covers 11 bases. CDR3 length equals 14 residues. Germline V gene lookup returns CDR1 DFQATT and CDR2 SNEGSKA (reference sequence). V was clipped by 1 base and J by 6 bases; unmatched bases: 4. The CDR3: CSARGADRGPEAFF. The CDR3 region has the DNA TGCAGTGCTAGAGGAGCGGACAGGGGGCCTGAAGCTTTCTTT.

This clonotype was seen ten or more times. The chain combines TRBV20-1 with TRBJ2-1; 7 nucleotides align to TRBD2. Trimming at V came to 3 bases and at J to 0 bases, leaving 5 bases not matched to a gene. Germline V gene sequence: CDR1 DFQATT, CDR2 SNEGSKA (reference sequence). The CDR3 contains 15 residues. CDR3 protein: CSARKAGSSYNEQFF. CDR3 DNA sequence: TGCAGTGCTAGGAAAGCGGGGAGCTCCTACAATGAGCAGTTCTTC.